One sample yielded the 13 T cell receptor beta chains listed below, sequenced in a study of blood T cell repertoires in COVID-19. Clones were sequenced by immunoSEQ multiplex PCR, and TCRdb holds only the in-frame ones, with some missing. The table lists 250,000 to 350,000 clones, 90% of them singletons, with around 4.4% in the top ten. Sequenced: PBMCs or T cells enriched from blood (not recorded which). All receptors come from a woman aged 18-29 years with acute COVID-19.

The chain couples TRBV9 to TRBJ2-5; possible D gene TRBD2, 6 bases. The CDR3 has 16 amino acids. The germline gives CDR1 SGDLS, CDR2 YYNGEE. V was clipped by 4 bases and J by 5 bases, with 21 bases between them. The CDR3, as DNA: TGTGCCAGCAGCCCGACCTCTAGCGCGATCGCGGAGACCCAGTACTTC. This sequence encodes CASSPTSSAIAETQYF.

The CDR3 region has the DNA TGTGCCAGCAGCCAACGGGGGACGGCCTACGAGCAGTACTTC. Its protein product is CASSQRGTAYEQYF. J is TRBJ2-7 and V is TRBV3-1 (or the pseudogene TRBV3-2); tentatively, D is TRBD2 (6 bases). V gave up 2 bases and J gave up 2 bases, with 10 bases separating them. This CDR3 is 14 amino acids long. Germline lookup yields CDR1 LGHDT and CDR2 YNNKEL (reference sequence).

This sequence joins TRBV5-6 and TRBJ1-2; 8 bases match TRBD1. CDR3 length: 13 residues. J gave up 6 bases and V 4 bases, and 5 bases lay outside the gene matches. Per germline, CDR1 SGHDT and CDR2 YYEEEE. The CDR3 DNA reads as TGTGCCAGCAGCCACGGACAGGGTGATGGCTACACCTTC. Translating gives CASSHGQGDGYTF. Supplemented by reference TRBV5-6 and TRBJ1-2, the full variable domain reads DAGVTQSPTHLIKTRGQQVTLRCSPKSGHDTVSWYQQALGQGPQFIFQYYEEEERQRGNFPDRFSGHQFPNYSSELNVNALLLGDSALYLCASSHGQGDGYTFGSGTRLTVV.

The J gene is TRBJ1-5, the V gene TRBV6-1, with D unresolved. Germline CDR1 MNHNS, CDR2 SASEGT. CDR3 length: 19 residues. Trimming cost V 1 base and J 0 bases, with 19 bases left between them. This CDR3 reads CASSEERGSLLYSNQPQHF. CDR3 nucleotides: TGTGCCAGCAGTGAAGAGAGAGGCTCCCTTTTATATAGCAATCAGCCCCAGCATTTT.

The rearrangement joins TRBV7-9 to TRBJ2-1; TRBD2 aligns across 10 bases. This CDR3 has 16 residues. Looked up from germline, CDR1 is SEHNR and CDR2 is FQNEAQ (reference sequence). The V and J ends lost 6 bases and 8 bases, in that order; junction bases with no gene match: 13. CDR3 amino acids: CASSPTRGSGRHEQFF. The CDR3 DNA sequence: TGTGCCAGCAGTCCCACAAGAGGTAGCGGGAGGCATGAGCAGTTCTTC.

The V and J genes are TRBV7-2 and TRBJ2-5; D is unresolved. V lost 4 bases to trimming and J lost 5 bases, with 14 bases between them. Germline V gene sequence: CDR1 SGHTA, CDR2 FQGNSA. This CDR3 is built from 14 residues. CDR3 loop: CASSSLLRHETQYF. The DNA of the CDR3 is TGTGCCAGCAGCTCCTTGCTGAGGCATGAGACCCAGTACTTC.

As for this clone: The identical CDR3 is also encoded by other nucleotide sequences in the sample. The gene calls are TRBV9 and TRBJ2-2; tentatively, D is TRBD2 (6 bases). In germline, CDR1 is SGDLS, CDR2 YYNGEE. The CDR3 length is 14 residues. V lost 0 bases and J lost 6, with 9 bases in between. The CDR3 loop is CASSVDRRAGELFF. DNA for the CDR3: TGTGCCAGCAGCGTAGATAGGAGGGCCGGGGAGCTGTTTTTT.

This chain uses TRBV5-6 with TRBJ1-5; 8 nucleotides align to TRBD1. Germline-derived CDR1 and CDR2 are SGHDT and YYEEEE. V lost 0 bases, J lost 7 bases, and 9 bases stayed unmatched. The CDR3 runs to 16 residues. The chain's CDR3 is CASSLAGRGPRQPQHF. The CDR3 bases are TGTGCCAGCAGCTTGGCCGGCAGGGGGCCTCGGCAGCCCCAGCATTTT.

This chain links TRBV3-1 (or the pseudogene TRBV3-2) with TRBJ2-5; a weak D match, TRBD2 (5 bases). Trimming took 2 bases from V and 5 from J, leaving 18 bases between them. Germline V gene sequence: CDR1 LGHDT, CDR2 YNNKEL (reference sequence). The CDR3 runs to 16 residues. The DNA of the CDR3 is TGTGCCAGCAGCCAACCCAAGCGGTGGAACGGGGAGACCCAGTACTTC. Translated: CASSQPKRWNGETQYF.

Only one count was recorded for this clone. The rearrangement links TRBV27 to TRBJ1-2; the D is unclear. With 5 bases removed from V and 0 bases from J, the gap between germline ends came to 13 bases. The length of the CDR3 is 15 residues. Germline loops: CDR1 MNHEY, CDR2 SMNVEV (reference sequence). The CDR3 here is CASSRSPEANYGYTF. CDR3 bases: TGTGCCAGCAGTCGTTCCCCAGAAGCTAACTATGGCTACACCTTC.

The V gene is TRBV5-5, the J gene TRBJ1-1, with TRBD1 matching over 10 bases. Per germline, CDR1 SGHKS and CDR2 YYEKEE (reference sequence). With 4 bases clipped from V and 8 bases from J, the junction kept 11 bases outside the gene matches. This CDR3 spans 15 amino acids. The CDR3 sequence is CASSRTGGRIVEAFF. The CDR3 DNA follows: TGTGCCAGCAGCCGGACAGGGGGGAGGATTGTGGAAGCTTTCTTT.

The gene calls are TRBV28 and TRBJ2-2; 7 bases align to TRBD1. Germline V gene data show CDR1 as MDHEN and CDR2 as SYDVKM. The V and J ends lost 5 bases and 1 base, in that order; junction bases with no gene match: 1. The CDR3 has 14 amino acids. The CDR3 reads CASSNRGNTGELFF. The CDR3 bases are TGTGCCAGCAGTAACAGGGGGAACACCGGGGAGCTGTTTTTT.

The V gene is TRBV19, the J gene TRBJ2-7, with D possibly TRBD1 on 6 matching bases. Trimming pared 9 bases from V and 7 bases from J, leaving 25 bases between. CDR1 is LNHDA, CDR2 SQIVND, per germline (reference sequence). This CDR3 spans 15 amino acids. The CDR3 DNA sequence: TGTGCCAGCAACCGATACGGGGACACCCGAGGAGAGCAGTACTTC. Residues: CASNRYGDTRGEQYF.